The next 14 T cell receptor beta chains were all read from a single sample in a study of blood T cells in healthy people across ages. Alongside a J-beta primer mix, a sample-barcoded 5' primer served in a second PCR lasting about 6 to 12 cycles. TCRdb re-called the 5' RACE reads with MiXCR, one entry per CDR3 protein. This table has about 800,000 distinct CDR3 sequences, roughly 25% appearing once. The sample also formed part of further work on T cells of mothers and their children.

The sequenced material came from blood. The receptors originated from a boy between 10 and 17 years old in good health.

The J gene is TRBJ2-7, the V gene TRBV28; no reliable D call. The germline V gene encodes CDR1 MDHEN and CDR2 SYDVKM. V lost 3 bases and J lost 4, with 10 bases in between. The CDR3 is made up of 13 amino acids. The CDR3 region is CASSLWQQYEQYF. DNA for the CDR3: TGTGCCAGCAGTTTGTGGCAGCAATACGAGCAGTACTTC.

This chain joins TRBV24-1 and TRBJ2-5, with TRBD2 as a possible D gene (6 bases). CDR1 is KGHDR and CDR2 is SFDVKD in the germline V gene. V gave up 6 bases and J gave up 5 bases, with 15 bases separating them. The length of the CDR3 is 14 residues. CDR3 region: CATSFSEGLETQYF. Written as DNA, the CDR3 is TGTGCCACCAGTTTCTCGGAGGGTTTGGAGACCCAGTACTTC.

This rearrangement joins TRBV20-1 to TRBJ2-7, with no clear D. There are 14 residues in the CDR3. CDR1 is DFQATT and CDR2 is SNEGSKA in the germline V gene (reference sequence). V lost 5 bases, J lost 2 bases, and 16 bases lay in between. CDR3 nucleotide sequence: TGCAGTGCTGTATCTCTAACAGAGACCTACGAGCAGTACTTC. Its protein is CSAVSLTETYEQYF.

This clonotype showed up just a few times. V is TRBV29-1 and J is TRBJ1-2, with D maybe TRBD1 (5 bases). This CDR3 comprises 12 residues. Per germline, CDR1 SQVTM and CDR2 ANQGSEA. V was pared by 7 bases and J by 4 bases, with 13 bases between. The chain's CDR3 is CSAVTDSYGYTF. The CDR3 DNA follows: TGCAGCGCGGTGACAGATTCCTATGGCTACACCTTC.

V gene TRBV9 combines with J gene TRBJ2-5; 9 bases align to TRBD2. The DNA end favors TRBJ2-7, so the J call may be wrong. Germline CDR1 and CDR2: SGDLS and YYNGEE. The CDR3 has 14 residues. CDR3 DNA: TGTGCCAGCAGCGTAGGGCTAGCGGGAAACGAGCAGTACTTC. Translating it yields CASSVGLAGNEQYF.

The chain is built from TRBV20-1 and TRBJ1-1; no firm D call. This CDR3 contains 13 residues. The V and J ends lost 1 base and 0 bases respectively, with 6 bases between them. Germline lookup yields CDR1 DFQATT and CDR2 SNEGSKA (reference sequence). The CDR3 protein is CSARAHLNTEAFF. In DNA, the CDR3 is TGCAGTGCTAGAGCACACCTGAACACTGAAGCTTTCTTT.

This rearrangement joins TRBV4-3 to TRBJ2-1; 12 positions agree with TRBD2. Trimming removed 0 bases from V and 5 bases from J; junction bases left unmatched: 2. The CDR3 is 16 residues long. Germline assignment: CDR1 LGHNA and CDR2 YSLEER. The CDR3 coding sequence is TGCGCCAGCAGCCAAGAAGGACTAGCGGGAAACAATGAGCAGTTCTTC. The encoded protein is CASSQEGLAGNNEQFF.

CDR3 in DNA: TGCAGTGCTAGACAGGGCCCCACTGAAGCTTTCTTT. Translating gives CSARQGPTEAFF. The gene calls are TRBV20-1 and TRBJ1-1; a weak D match, TRBD1 (5 bases). The CDR3 consists of 12 residues. The V and J ends lost 2 bases and 4 bases respectively, with 8 bases between them. Germline V gene data show CDR1 as DFQATT and CDR2 as SNEGSKA (reference sequence).

This clonotype appeared a few times. This chain joins TRBV29-1 and TRBJ2-7; 7 bases are a match to TRBD1. Germline CDR1 SQVTM, CDR2 ANQGSEA. Unmatched junction bases numbered 18, after V lost 4 bases and J lost 6 bases. This CDR3 has 16 residues. The CDR3, as DNA: TGCAGCGTTGTCATTTGGGGACAGCCGTTACTTTCCGAGCAGTACTTC. Translating it yields CSVVIWGQPLLSEQYF.

This clonotype was observed many times. The chain is built from TRBV4-3 and TRBJ1-5; unclear D gene. Germline V gene sequence: CDR1 LGHNA, CDR2 YSLEER. The CDR3 spans 15 residues. V was clipped by 0 bases and J by 6 bases, with 12 bases between them. The chain's CDR3 is CASSQDRYGSQPQHF. For the CDR3, the DNA is TGCGCCAGCAGCCAAGATCGGTACGGGAGTCAGCCCCAGCATTTT.

This clonotype was detected a few times. This chain connects TRBV6-5 to TRBJ1-2; maybe TRBD1 (5 bases). In germline, CDR1 is MNHEY, CDR2 SVGAGI. This CDR3 spans 15 amino acids. Trimming pared 0 bases from V and 4 bases from J, leaving 12 bases between. For the CDR3, the DNA is TGTGCCAGCAGTTACTCGAATTCAGGGCTCTATGGCTACACCTTC. Translating it yields CASSYSNSGLYGYTF.

This clonotype was seen a handful of times. The J gene is TRBJ2-7, the V gene TRBV24-1, with TRBD2 matching over 8 bases. Germline loops: CDR1 KGHDR, CDR2 SFDVKD. This CDR3 has 15 residues. V was pared by 3 bases and J by 2 bases, with 5 bases of the junction left unmatched. The CDR3 coding sequence is TGTGCCACCAGTGATCACGCAGCGGGGGCCTACGAGCAGTACTTC. As protein: CATSDHAAGAYEQYF.

This clonotype has more than one count but fewer than ten. This sequence joins TRBV6-2 or TRBV6-3 and TRBJ1-2; D perhaps matches TRBD1 (6 bases). CDR1 and CDR2 from the germline V gene are MNHEY and SVGEGT. With 5 bases removed from V and 1 base from J, the gap between germline ends came to 20 bases. The CDR3 runs to 17 residues. The CDR3 spells CASSARDTDYYNYGYTF. The DNA for the CDR3 is TGTGCCAGCAGTGCCCGGGACACCGACTACTATAACTATGGCTACACCTTC.

The chain couples TRBV7-9 to TRBJ2-5; D is uncertain. Trimming left V 4 bases short and J 4 bases short, with 7 bases between. The germline V gene has CDR1 SEHNR and CDR2 FQNEAQ (reference sequence). The CDR3 is 12 residues long. CDR3: CASSSMTETQYF. For the CDR3, the DNA is TGTGCCAGCAGCTCCATGACAGAGACCCAGTACTTC.